A single sample is the source of the 14 T cell receptor beta chains below, sequenced in a study of blood T cells in healthy people across ages. The second PCR ran about 6 to 12 cycles with a sample-barcoded 5' primer and J-beta primers. TCRdb fed the 5' RACE reads into MiXCR, producing one record per CDR3 protein. The table shows 890,000 or so distinct CDR3 sequences, with roughly 60% occurring only once. The sample consisted of blood. Source of these receptors: a young man in good health.

This clonotype showed up just a few times. This rearrangement joins TRBV11-2 to TRBJ2-7; 7 nucleotides align to TRBD1. Trimming at V came to 6 bases and at J to 5 bases, leaving 10 bases not matched to a gene. The CDR3 sequence is 14 residues long. Germline assignment: CDR1 SGHAT and CDR2 FQNNGV. This CDR3 reads CASRTNRGSNEQYF. Here the CDR3 DNA reads TGTGCCAGCAGGACGAACAGGGGTAGTAACGAGCAGTACTTC.

This chain uses TRBV11-2 with TRBJ2-3; 15 bases are shared with TRBD2. The CDR3 spans 17 residues. The trim removed 5 bases at V and 5 bases at J, leaving 8 bases unmatched. CDR1 is SGHAT and CDR2 is FQNNGV in the germline V gene. CDR3 DNA sequence: TGTGCCAGCAGCCGAACCGGACTAGCGGGGGGGGTAGATACGCAGTATTTT. Its translation is CASSRTGLAGGVDTQYF.

This clonotype has just one count. V usage is TRBV6-1 and J usage is TRBJ2-4; D remains unclear. The J call may be faulty, since TRBJ2-7 better matches the DNA end. This CDR3 has 16 amino acids. The germline gives CDR1 MNHNS, CDR2 SASEGT. CDR3 sequence: CASSEALLGTFYEQYF. Written as DNA, the CDR3 is TGTGCCAGCAGTGAAGCGCTTCTCGGCACCTTTTACGAGCAGTACTTC.

V gene TRBV20-1 combines with J gene TRBJ1-2, with a tentative D call TRBD1 (5 bases). The ends were cut back, 3 bases at V and 2 bases at J, with 10 bases in the middle. Looked up from germline, CDR1 is DFQATT and CDR2 is SNEGSKA (reference sequence). The CDR3 sequence is 13 residues long. The CDR3 reads CSASQGGNYGYTF. As DNA, the CDR3 is TGCAGTGCTAGTCAGGGTGGGAACTATGGCTACACCTTC.

The DNA of the CDR3 is TGTGCCAGCAGCCAGCCGGGACAGGGTCATGAAAAACTGTTTTTT. Translation: CASSQPGQGHEKLFF. The V call is TRBV4-2, the J call TRBJ1-4, with TRBD1 matching over 9 bases. The CDR3 is 15 amino acids. Trimming took 3 bases from V and 6 from J; bases not matched to a gene: 5. The germline CDR1 and CDR2 sequences are LGHNA and YNFKEQ.

This chain's CDR3 is CAISEPVGGSRNEQFF. CDR3 in DNA: TGTGCCATCAGTGAGCCGGTCGGGGGCTCACGCAATGAGCAGTTCTTC. This chain uses TRBV10-3 with TRBJ2-1; D may match TRBD1 or TRBD2 (6 bases each). The V gene lost 2 bases and the J gene lost 6 bases, with 17 bases spanning the gap. The CDR3 has 16 amino acids. The germline V gene encodes CDR1 ENHRY and CDR2 SYGVKD.

As regards this clonotype: Relative to the germline gene, one junction end is altered; a read error may explain this. V and J are TRBV9 and TRBJ2-1, with D tentatively TRBD1 (6 bases). CDR1 and CDR2 from the germline V gene are SGDLS and YYNGEE. This CDR3 has 13 residues. CDR3 amino acids: CASNVGSGDEQFF. CDR3 in DNA: TGTGCCAGCAACGTAGGATCAGGGGATGAGCAGTTCTTC.

V is TRBV5-1 and J is TRBJ2-7; D remains unclear. The CDR3 consists of 14 residues. Germline lookup yields CDR1 SGHRS and CDR2 YFSETQ. Trimming removed 0 bases from V and 5 bases from J, with 12 bases in between. CDR3 coding DNA: TGCGCCAGCAGCTTGGAGGGCCCACCGAACGAGCAGTACTTC. Translation: CASSLEGPPNEQYF.

V is TRBV5-6 and J is TRBJ2-4; no definite D call. The J call may not be correct, given that the DNA end is closer to TRBJ2-7. From germline, CDR1 is SGHDT and CDR2 YYEEEE. The CDR3 runs to 14 residues. The CDR3 DNA sequence: TGTGCCAGCAGCTTGACCCATCAGACCTACGAGCAGTACTTC. It specifies CASSLTHQTYEQYF.

This clonotype occurred a few times. The chain carries TRBV2 and TRBJ2-1; 7 bases fit TRBD2. V dropped 9 bases and J dropped 4; count of bases not matched to a gene: 9. CDR3 size: 14 residues. Per germline, CDR1 SNHLY and CDR2 FYNNEI. CDR3 in amino acids: CARRLAGSYNEQFF. The CDR3 region has the DNA TGTGCCAGACGACTAGCCGGTTCATACAATGAGCAGTTCTTC.

The chain has TRBV12-3 or TRBV12-4 and TRBJ1-1; 8 positions agree with TRBD1. There are 13 residues in the CDR3. J was trimmed by 7 bases and V by 5 bases; bases with no gene match: 6. This CDR3 reads CASSQTGGNEAFF. In nucleotides, the CDR3 is TGTGCCAGCAGTCAAACAGGGGGGAATGAAGCTTTCTTT.

The rearrangement joins TRBV25-1 to TRBJ1-4; TRBD1 matches at 7 bases. The CDR3 covers 15 residues. V dropped 0 bases and J dropped 8; count of bases not matched to a gene: 6. CDR1 and CDR2 from the germline V gene are MGHDK and SYGVNS. CDR3 amino acids: CASSEYVTGHEKLFF. CDR3 sequence (DNA): TGTGCCAGCAGTGAATATGTGACAGGGCACGAAAAACTGTTTTTT.

This clonotype has at least ten counts. The gene calls are TRBV3-1 and TRBJ2-1; a possible D gene is TRBD1 (5 bases). From germline, CDR1 is LGHDT and CDR2 YNNKEL (reference sequence). V lost 4 bases to trimming and J lost 0 bases, with 10 bases between them. The CDR3 runs to 15 residues. The CDR3, as DNA: TGTGCCAGCAGCCTTGACAGTAGCTCCTACAATGAGCAGTTCTTC. This sequence encodes CASSLDSSSYNEQFF.

This clonotype appeared once. The chain recombines TRBV7-2 with TRBJ2-3; TRBD1 might be the D (5 bases). CDR3 length: 13 amino acids. CDR1 and CDR2 from the germline V gene are SGHTA and FQGNSA. V dropped 5 bases and J dropped 3 bases, with 9 bases sitting between them. This CDR3 is CASSPRVTDTQYF. As DNA, the CDR3 is TGTGCCAGCAGCCCCAGGGTAACAGATACGCAGTATTTT.